Below are 9 T cell receptor beta chains sequenced from a single sample in a study of T cells in Graves' hyperthyroidism and ophthalmopathy. RNA transcripts yielded amplified TCR beta CDR3 regions. HTBI primers were the set used in a first-round RT-PCR of the TCR CDR3. MiXCR was run by TCRdb on the multiplex PCR reads, yielding one entry per CDR3 protein. Among about 640,000 distinct CDR3 sequences listed, around 21% were seen once. Source material: blood. These receptors all come from a young man with Graves' ophthalmopathy.

This clonotype was counted at least ten times. The chain joins TRBV5-1 to TRBJ2-1; D uncertain. V lost 0 bases to trimming and J lost 0 bases, with 4 bases between them. This CDR3 region has 14 residues. Per the germline V gene, CDR1 is SGHRS and CDR2 is YFSETQ. The CDR3 reads CASSLDPSYNEQFF. The CDR3 DNA reads TGCGCCAGCAGCTTGGACCCCTCCTACAATGAGCAGTTCTTC.

This clonotype occurred a few times. V usage is TRBV12-3 or TRBV12-4 and J usage is TRBJ1-1; D gene unclear. The CDR3 consists of 11 residues. Between the trimmed V and J ends, which lost 7 bases and 3 bases, there was a span of 6 bases. The CDR3 loop is CASITYTEAFF. CDR3 in DNA: TGTGCCAGCATTACTTACACTGAAGCTTTCTTT.

The J gene is TRBJ2-7, the V gene TRBV18; tentative D call: TRBD1 (5 bases). Trimming shortened V by 2 bases and J by 2 bases, and 13 bases separated the two germline ends. Germline CDR1 is KGHSH and CDR2 is LQKENI. This CDR3 comprises 15 residues. In nucleotides, the CDR3 is TGTGCCAGCTCACCAAGCTGGACAAAAACCTACGAGCAGTACTTC. This gives the protein CASSPSWTKTYEQYF. Combining the CDR3 with reference TRBV18 and TRBJ2-7 gives the whole variable domain NAGVMQNPRHLVRRRGQEARLRCSPMKGHSHVYWYRQLPEEGLKFMVYLQKENIIDESGMPKERFSAEFPKEGPSILRIQQVVRGDSAAYFCASSPSWTKTYEQYFGPGTRLTVT.

This clonotype was counted only a few times. The junction and the germline gene differ at one end; a read error may be behind it. This chain connects TRBV7-9 to TRBJ2-5; the D gene is possibly TRBD1 (5 bases). The germline gives CDR1 SEHNR, CDR2 FQNEAQ (reference sequence). The CDR3 extends over 15 amino acids. The CDR3, as DNA: TGTGCCAGCAGCTTAGGTTCGACAGATAAAGAGGCCCAGTACTTC. Protein: CASSLGSTDKEAQYF. Full variable domain (remainder filled in from reference TRBV7-9 and TRBJ2-5): DTGVSQNPRHKITKRGQNVTFRCDPISEHNRLYWYRQTLGQGPEFLTYFQNEAQLEKSRLLSDRFSAERPKGSFSTLEIQRTEQGDSAMYLCASSLGSTDKEAQYFGPGTRLLVL.

The table lists this clonotype with a few counts. This chain connects TRBV20-1 to TRBJ2-7; 7 bases match TRBD1. The CDR3 spans 16 residues. V was clipped by 0 bases and J by 2 bases; unmatched bases: 10. Germline-derived CDR1 and CDR2 are DFQATT and SNEGSKA (reference sequence). CDR3 loop: CSAREIPGQHPYEQYF. Here the CDR3 DNA reads TGCAGTGCTAGAGAAATTCCGGGACAGCATCCCTACGAGCAGTACTTC.

At least ten counts were recorded for this clonotype. This sequence joins TRBV7-2 and TRBJ2-7; TRBD1 might be the D (5 bases). Germline lookup yields CDR1 SGHTA and CDR2 FQGNSA. Trimming cost V 2 bases and J 2 bases, with 13 bases left between them. This CDR3 comprises 15 residues. The CDR3 sequence is CASSLKRQTTYEQYF. CDR3 nucleotide sequence: TGTGCCAGCAGCTTAAAGCGACAGACCACCTACGAGCAGTACTTC.

This clonotype was observed a few times. The rearrangement links TRBV7-8 to TRBJ2-1; D may be TRBD2 (6 bases). Germline CDR1 reads SGHVS; CDR2 reads FQNEAQ. The CDR3 totals 16 residues. V lost 2 bases, J lost 2 bases, and 13 bases lay in between. CDR3 in amino acids: CASSLSRERTYNEQFF. CDR3 nucleotide sequence: TGTGCCAGCAGCTTAAGCCGGGAGCGGACCTACAATGAGCAGTTCTTC.

The J gene is TRBJ2-7, the V gene TRBV19; 10 nucleotides agree with TRBD2. This CDR3 comprises 15 residues. CDR1 is LNHDA and CDR2 is SQIVND in the germline V gene (reference sequence). V shed 6 bases and J 3 bases; nucleotides not matched to a gene: 8. CDR3 sequence reads: CASSFASGRLYEQYF. CDR3 coding DNA: TGTGCCAGTAGCTTTGCTAGCGGGAGACTCTACGAGCAGTACTTC.

This clonotype was observed a handful of times. The V and J genes are TRBV7-2 and TRBJ2-5; no clear D gene. This CDR3 has 14 amino acids. Germline loops: CDR1 SGHTA, CDR2 FQGNSA. Trimming pared 5 bases from V and 5 bases from J, leaving 15 bases between. CDR3 nucleotides: TGTGCCAGCAGCCCCAGGAAGACTCAGGAGACCCAGTACTTC. This codes for CASSPRKTQETQYF.